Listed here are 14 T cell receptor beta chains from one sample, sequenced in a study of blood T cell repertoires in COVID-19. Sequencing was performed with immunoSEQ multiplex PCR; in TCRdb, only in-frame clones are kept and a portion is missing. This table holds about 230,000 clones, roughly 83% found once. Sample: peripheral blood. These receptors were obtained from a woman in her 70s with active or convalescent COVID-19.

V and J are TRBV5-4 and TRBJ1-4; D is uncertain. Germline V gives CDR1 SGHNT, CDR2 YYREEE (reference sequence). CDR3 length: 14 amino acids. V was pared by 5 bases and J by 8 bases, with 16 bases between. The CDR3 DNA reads TGTGCCAGCAGGGAGGGTTTCACGGGGGAAAAACTGTTTTTT. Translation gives CASREGFTGEKLFF.

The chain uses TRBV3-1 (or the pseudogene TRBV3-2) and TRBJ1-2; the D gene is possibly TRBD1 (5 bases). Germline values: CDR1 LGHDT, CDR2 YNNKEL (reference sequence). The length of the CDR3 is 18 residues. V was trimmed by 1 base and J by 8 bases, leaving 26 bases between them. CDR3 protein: CASSQGVLVLGQSSGYTF. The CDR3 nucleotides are TGTGCCAGCAGCCAAGGTGTTTTGGTCTTGGGGCAGAGCAGCGGCTACACCTTC.

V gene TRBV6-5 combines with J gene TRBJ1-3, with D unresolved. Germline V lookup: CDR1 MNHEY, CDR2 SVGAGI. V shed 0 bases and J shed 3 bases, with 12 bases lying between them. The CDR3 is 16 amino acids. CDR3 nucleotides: TGTGCCAGCAGTTACTCGCGACCGTCAGGTGGAAACACCATATATTTT. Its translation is CASSYSRPSGGNTIYF.

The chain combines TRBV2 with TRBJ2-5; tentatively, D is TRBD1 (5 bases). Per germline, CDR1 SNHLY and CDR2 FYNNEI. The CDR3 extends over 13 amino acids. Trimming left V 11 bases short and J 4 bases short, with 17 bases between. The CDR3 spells CARRLWQGETQYF. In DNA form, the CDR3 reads TGTGCCCGCCGTTTATGGCAGGGAGAGACCCAGTACTTC.

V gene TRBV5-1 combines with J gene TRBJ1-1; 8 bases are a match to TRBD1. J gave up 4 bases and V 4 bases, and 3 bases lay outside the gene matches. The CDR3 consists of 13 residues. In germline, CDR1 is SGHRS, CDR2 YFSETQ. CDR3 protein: CASSAQGVTEAFF. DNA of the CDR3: TGCGCCAGCAGCGCACAGGGGGTCACTGAAGCTTTCTTT. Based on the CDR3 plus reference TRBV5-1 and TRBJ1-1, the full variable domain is KAGVTQTPRYLIKTRGQQVTLSCSPISGHRSVSWYQQTPGQGLQFLFEYFSETQRNKGNFPGRFSGRQFSNSRSEMNVSTLELGDSALYLCASSAQGVTEAFFGQGTRLTVV.

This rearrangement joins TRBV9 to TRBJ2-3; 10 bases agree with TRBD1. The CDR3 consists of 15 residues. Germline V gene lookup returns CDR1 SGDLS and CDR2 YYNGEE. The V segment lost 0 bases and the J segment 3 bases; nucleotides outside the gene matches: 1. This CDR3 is CASSVEGQGTDTQYF. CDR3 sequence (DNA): TGTGCCAGCAGCGTAGAGGGACAGGGGACAGATACGCAGTATTTT.

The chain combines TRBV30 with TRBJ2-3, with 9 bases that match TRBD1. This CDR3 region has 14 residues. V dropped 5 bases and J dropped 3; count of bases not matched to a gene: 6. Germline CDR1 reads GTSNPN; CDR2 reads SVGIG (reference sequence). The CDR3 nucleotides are TGTGCCTGGGCGAGGGACAGGGTGACAGATACGCAGTATTTT. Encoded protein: CAWARDRVTDTQYF.

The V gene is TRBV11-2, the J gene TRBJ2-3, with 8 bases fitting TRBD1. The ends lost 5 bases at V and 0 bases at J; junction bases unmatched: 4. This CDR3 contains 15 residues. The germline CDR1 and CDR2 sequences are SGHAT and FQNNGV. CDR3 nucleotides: TGTGCCAGCAGCCCTCGGACAGGGAGCACAGATACGCAGTATTTT. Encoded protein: CASSPRTGSTDTQYF. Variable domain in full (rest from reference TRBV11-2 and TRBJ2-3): EAGVAQSPRYKIIEKRQSVAFWCNPISGHATLYWYQQILGQGPKLLIQFQNNGVVDDSQLPKDRFSAERLKGVDSTLKIQPAKLEDSAVYLCASSPRTGSTDTQYFGPGTRLTVL.

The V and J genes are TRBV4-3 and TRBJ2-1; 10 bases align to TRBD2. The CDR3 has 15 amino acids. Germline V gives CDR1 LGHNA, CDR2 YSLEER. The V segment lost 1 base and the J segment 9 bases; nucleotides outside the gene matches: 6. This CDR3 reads CASSQGRWTSGEQFF. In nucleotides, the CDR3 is TGCGCCAGCAGCCAAGGCCGATGGACTAGCGGTGAGCAGTTCTTC.

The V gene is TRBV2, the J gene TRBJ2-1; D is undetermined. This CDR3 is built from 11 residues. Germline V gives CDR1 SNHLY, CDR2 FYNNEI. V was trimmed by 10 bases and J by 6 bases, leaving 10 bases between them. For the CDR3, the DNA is TGTGCCACCAACTTTCTCAATGAGCAGTTCTTC. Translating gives CATNFLNEQFF.

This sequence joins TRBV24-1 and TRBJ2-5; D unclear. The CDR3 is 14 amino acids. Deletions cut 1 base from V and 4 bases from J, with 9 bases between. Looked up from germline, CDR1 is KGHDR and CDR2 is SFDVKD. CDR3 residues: CATSDLGDGETQYF. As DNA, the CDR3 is TGTGCCACCAGTGATTTAGGAGATGGAGAGACCCAGTACTTC.

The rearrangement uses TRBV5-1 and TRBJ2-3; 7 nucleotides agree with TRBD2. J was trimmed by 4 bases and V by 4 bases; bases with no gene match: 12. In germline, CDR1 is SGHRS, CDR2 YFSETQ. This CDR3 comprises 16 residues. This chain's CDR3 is CASSRGDLLLSDTQYF. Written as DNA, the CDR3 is TGCGCCAGCAGCCGGGGGGACCTACTATTATCAGATACGCAGTATTTT.

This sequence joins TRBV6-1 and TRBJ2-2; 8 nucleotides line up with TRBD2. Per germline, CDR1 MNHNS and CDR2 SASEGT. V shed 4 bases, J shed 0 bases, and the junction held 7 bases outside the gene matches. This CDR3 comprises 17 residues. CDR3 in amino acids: CASSGSRTSPNTGELFF. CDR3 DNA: TGTGCCAGCAGTGGGAGCCGGACTAGCCCGAACACCGGGGAGCTGTTTTTT.

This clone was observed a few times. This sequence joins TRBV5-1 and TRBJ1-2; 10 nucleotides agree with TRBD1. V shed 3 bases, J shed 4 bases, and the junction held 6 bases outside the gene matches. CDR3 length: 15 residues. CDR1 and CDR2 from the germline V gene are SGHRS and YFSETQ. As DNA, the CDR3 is TGCGCCAGCAGCTACGGACAGGGGGTCGGCTATGGCTACACCTTC. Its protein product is CASSYGQGVGYGYTF.